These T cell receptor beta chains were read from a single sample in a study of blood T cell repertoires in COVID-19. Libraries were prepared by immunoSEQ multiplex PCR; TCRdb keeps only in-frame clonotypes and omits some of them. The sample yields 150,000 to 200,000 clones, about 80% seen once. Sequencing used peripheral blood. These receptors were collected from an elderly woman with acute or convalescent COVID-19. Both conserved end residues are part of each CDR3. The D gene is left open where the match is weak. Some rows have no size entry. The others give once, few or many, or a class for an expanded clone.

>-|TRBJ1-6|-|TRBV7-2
CASRSEGGLDNSPLHF
TGTGCCAGCAGGTCTGAGGGGGGGCTTGATAATTCACCCCTCCACTTT
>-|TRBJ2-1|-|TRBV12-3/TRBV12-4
CASTRNNEQFF
TGTGCCAGCACCCGTAATAATGAGCAGTTCTTC
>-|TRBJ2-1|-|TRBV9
CASSVVAEQFF
TGTGCCAGCAGCGTAGTAGCTGAGCAGTTCTTC
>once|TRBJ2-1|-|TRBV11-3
CASSFRVGDNEQFF
TGTGCCAGCAGCTTCAGGGTAGGGGACAATGAGCAGTTCTTC
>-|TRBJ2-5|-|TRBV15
CATSRDGGWGETQYF
TGTGCCACCAGCAGAGATGGAGGGTGGGGGGAGACCCAGTACTTC
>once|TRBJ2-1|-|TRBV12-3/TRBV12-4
CASSFVVMEQFF
TGTGCCAGCAGTTTCGTTGTAATGGAGCAGTTCTTC
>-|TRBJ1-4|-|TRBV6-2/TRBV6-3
CASSDWSRVEKLFF
TGTGCCAGCAGTGACTGGTCCAGGGTTGAAAAACTGTTTTTT
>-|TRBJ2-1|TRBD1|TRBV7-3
CASSFGQGYNEQFF
TGTGCCAGCAGCTTCGGACAGGGGTACAATGAGCAGTTCTTC
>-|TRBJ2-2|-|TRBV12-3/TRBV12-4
CASSAGPGELFF
TGTGCCAGCAGTGCAGGGCCCGGGGAGCTGTTTTTT
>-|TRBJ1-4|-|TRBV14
CASSRGPNEKLFF
TGTGCCAGCAGCCGGGGGCCTAATGAAAAACTGTTTTTT
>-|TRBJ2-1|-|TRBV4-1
CASSQVRGREDGNEQFF
TGCGCCAGCAGCCAGGTTAGAGGGCGGGAAGACGGAAATGAGCAGTTCTTC
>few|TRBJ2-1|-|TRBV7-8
CASSKTRVYNEQFF
TGTGCCAGCAGCAAGACGCGGGTATACAATGAGCAGTTCTTC
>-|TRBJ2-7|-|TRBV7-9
CASSPLAGRGAAYEQYF
TGTGCCAGCAGCCCATTAGCGGGTCGGGGGGCGGCCTACGAGCAGTACTTC